This T cell receptor beta chain is from a study of beta chain features in type 1 diabetes. General study points: Over-representation of high TCR-expressing cells was a possible consequence of cDNA sequencing. In type 1 diabetes patients, VDJ junctions had fewer insertions; deletions at these junctions were more frequent. People with Type 1 diabetes carried modestly yet significantly shorter TCRB CDR3s in all four CD4+ subsets. The question of HLA type influencing TCRB rearrangement was one that remained unresolved here.

With 3 bases removed from V and 3 bases from J, the gap between germline ends came to 12 bases. The CDR3 runs 14 residues. CDR1 and CDR2 (germline): WNHNN, SYGVQD (reference sequence). With respect to this clone: Its target is unknown.

Post-sort purity exceeded 95% for all sorted populations. Of the isolated RNA, all was reverse transcribed, and so the sequenced material was expressed TCRB transcripts. Assay used: immunoSEQ multiplex PCR; TCRdb lists only in-frame clones, some missing. This table holds 300,000 to 350,000 clones, roughly 8.8% found once. The sequence was collected from a man aged 25 to 40 with type 1 diabetes. The specimen sequenced was central memory CD4+ T cells from blood. The chain couples TRBV10-1 to TRBJ2-7; D may be TRBD1 (6 bases). The CDR3 DNA reads as TGCGCCAGCAGTGACGGACAGACGCGCTACGAGCAGTACTTC. Its protein is CASSDGQTRYEQYF.